This T cell receptor (beta chain) came from a study of neoadjuvant anti-PD-1 for oral cavity cancer. Time point denoted: after neoadjuvant nivolumab, at surgical resection. The method was immunoSEQ multiplex PCR; TCRdb's version includes in-frame clones alone and lacks a portion of them. The table records roughly 7,800 clones, 62% of them present only once. The V gene's germline CDR1 is SGHTA and CDR2 FQGNSA. The CDR3 is 14 amino acids. Trimming removed 4 bases from V and 0 bases from J, with 10 bases in between. Sequenced material: PBMCs, taken after nivolumab (anti-PD-1) treatment. The TCR originated in a person aged 35 to 85 with oral cavity squamous cell carcinoma. The chain recombines TRBV7-2 with TRBJ2-7; unclear D gene. DNA for the CDR3: TGTGCCAGCAGCTCGCGTCGAAGCTCCTACGAGCAGTACTTC. Protein product: CASSSRRSSYEQYF.